Below, 9 T cell receptor beta chains from the same sample are listed, as sequenced in a study of blood T cell repertoires in COVID-19. Assay: immunoSEQ multiplex PCR; the TCRdb copy retains only in-frame clones and omits some. The data contain some 220,000 clones, about four fifths of them singletons. Material: peripheral blood. The receptors originated from a woman in her sixties with acute or convalescent COVID-19.

The chain is built from TRBV4-3 and TRBJ2-7, with 8 bases matching TRBD1. CDR1 and CDR2 (germline): LGHNA, YSLEER. This CDR3 comprises 17 residues. The trim removed 0 bases at V and 2 bases at J, leaving 9 bases unmatched. DNA for the CDR3: TGCGCCAGCAGCCAAGACAGGGGGCTTGGTTCGACCTACGAGCAGTACTTC. Protein product: CASSQDRGLGSTYEQYF.

This chain connects TRBV5-5 to TRBJ1-5; tentative D call: TRBD1 (6 bases). This CDR3 region has 16 residues. V was clipped by 4 bases and J by 0 bases, with 14 bases between them. The germline gives CDR1 SGHKS, CDR2 YYEKEE (reference sequence). CDR3: CASSLQGGHSNQPQHF. As DNA, the CDR3 is TGTGCCAGCAGCCTACAGGGAGGGCATAGCAATCAGCCCCAGCATTTT. The full variable domain, completed using reference TRBV5-5 and TRBJ1-5, is DAGVTQSPTHLIKTRGQQVTLRCSPISGHKSVSWYQQVLGQGPQFIFQYYEKEERGRGNFPDRFSARQFPNYSSELNVNALLLGDSALYLCASSLQGGHSNQPQHFGDGTRLSIL.

J is TRBJ1-1 and V is TRBV18, with TRBD1 matching over 9 bases. There are 13 residues in the CDR3. Germline CDR1 and CDR2: KGHSH and LQKENI. Trimming took 3 bases from V and 5 from J; bases not matched to a gene: 1. The CDR3, as DNA: TGTGCCAGCTCACCTGGACAGGGGACTGAAGCTTTCTTT. Its protein product is CASSPGQGTEAFF. Looking up the rest from reference TRBV18 and TRBJ1-1 gives the full variable domain: NAGVMQNPRHLVRRRGQEARLRCSPMKGHSHVYWYRQLPEEGLKFMVYLQKENIIDESGMPKERFSAEFPKEGPSILRIQQVVRGDSAAYFCASSPGQGTEAFFGQGTRLTVV.

This chain links TRBV28 with TRBJ1-2, with D possibly being TRBD1 (5 bases). V lost 4 bases and J lost 4, with 10 bases in between. CDR3 length: 13 residues. The germline gives CDR1 MDHEN, CDR2 SYDVKM. DNA for the CDR3: TGTGCCAGCAGTTCTGCAGGGATCTATGGCTACACCTTC. It codes for CASSSAGIYGYTF.

This chain connects TRBV5-5 to TRBJ2-3, with D tentatively TRBD1 (6 bases). The germline V and J ends were trimmed by 0 bases and 1 base, with 15 bases remaining between them. The germline CDR1 and CDR2 sequences are SGHKS and YYEKEE (reference sequence). This CDR3 has 17 amino acids. Written as DNA, the CDR3 is TGTGCCAGCAGCTTGGCTTCGGGACAATCACGCACAGATACGCAGTATTTT. Residues: CASSLASGQSRTDTQYF.

This rearrangement joins TRBV3-1 (or the pseudogene TRBV3-2) to TRBJ1-3; no reliable D call. Germline V lookup: CDR1 LGHDT, CDR2 YNNKEL (reference sequence). Deletions cut 3 bases from V and 0 bases from J, with 6 bases between. The CDR3 is made up of 14 amino acids. CDR3 region: CASSQRISGNTIYF. CDR3 bases: TGTGCCAGCAGCCAGCGGATCTCTGGAAACACCATATATTTT.

The J gene is TRBJ1-1, the V gene TRBV19; perhaps TRBD1 as D (5 bases). Looked up from germline, CDR1 is LNHDA and CDR2 is SQIVND (reference sequence). The V end lost 5 bases, the J end lost 6 bases, and 13 bases lay between the germline ends. The CDR3 runs to 13 residues. The DNA of the CDR3 is TGTGCCAGTAGTTTAAGGGTAGGGGCTGAAGCTTTCTTT. This encodes CASSLRVGAEAFF.

Regarding this clone: Different DNA sequences within this sample yield the same CDR3. The rearrangement links TRBV12-3 or TRBV12-4 to TRBJ1-3; D is unclear. CDR3 length: 13 amino acids. Trimming took off 6 bases at V and 0 bases at J, with 6 bases between the two ends. CDR3 bases: TGTGCCAGCAGATACAGCTCTGGAAACACCATATATTTT. Protein: CASRYSSGNTIYF.

The rearrangement uses TRBV30 and TRBJ1-5; a weak D match, TRBD1 (5 bases). CDR3 length: 13 residues. CDR1 is GTSNPN and CDR2 is SVGIG in the germline V gene (reference sequence). Trimming left V 2 bases short and J 4 bases short, with 9 bases between. The CDR3 region is CAWSTGQNQPQHF. The CDR3 DNA reads TGTGCCTGGAGTACAGGCCAAAATCAGCCCCAGCATTTT.